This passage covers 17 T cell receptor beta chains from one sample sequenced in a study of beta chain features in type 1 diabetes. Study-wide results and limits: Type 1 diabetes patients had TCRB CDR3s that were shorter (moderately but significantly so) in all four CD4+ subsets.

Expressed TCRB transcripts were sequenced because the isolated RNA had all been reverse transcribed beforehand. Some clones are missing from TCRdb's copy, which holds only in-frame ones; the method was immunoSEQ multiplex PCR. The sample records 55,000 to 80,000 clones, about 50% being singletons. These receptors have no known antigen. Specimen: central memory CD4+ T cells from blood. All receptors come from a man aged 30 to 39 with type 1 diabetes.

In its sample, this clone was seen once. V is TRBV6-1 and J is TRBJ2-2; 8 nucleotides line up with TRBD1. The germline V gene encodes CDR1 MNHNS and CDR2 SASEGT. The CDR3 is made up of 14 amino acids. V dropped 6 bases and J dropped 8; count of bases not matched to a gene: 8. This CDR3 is CASRTGQGVGELFF. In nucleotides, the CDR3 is TGTGCCAGCAGAACCGGACAGGGAGTAGGGGAGCTGTTTTTT.

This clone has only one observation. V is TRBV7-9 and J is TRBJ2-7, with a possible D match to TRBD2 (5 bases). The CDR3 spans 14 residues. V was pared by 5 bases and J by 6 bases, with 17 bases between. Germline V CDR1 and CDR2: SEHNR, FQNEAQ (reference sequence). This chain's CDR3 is CASSMRGLSIEQYF. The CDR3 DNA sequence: TGTGCCAGCAGCATGCGAGGACTTTCTATCGAGCAGTACTTC. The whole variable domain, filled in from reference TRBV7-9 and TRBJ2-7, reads DTGVSQNPRHKITKRGQNVTFRCDPISEHNRLYWYRQTLGQGPEFLTYFQNEAQLEKSRLLSDRFSAERPKGSFSTLEIQRTEQGDSAMYLCASSMRGLSIEQYFGPGTRLTVT.

The CDR3 is CAWSPLRYEQYF. The CDR3 coding sequence is TGTGCCTGGAGTCCACTACGTTACGAGCAGTACTTC. This sequence joins TRBV30 and TRBJ2-7, with D unclear. Germline CDR1 GTSNPN, CDR2 SVGIG (reference sequence). Trimming pared 2 bases from V and 4 bases from J, leaving 9 bases between. This CDR3 contains 12 residues.

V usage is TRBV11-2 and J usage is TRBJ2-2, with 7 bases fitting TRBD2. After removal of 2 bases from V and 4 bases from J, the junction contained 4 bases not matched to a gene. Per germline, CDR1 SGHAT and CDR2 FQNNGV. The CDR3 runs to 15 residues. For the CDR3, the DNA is TGTGCCAGCAGCTTATTACCGGGAGGCACCGGGGAGCTGTTTTTT. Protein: CASSLLPGGTGELFF.

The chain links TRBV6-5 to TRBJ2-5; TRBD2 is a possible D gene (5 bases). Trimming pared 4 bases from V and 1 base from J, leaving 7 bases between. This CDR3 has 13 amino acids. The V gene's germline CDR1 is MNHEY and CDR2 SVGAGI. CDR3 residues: CASSSGFQETQYF. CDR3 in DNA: TGTGCCAGCAGTTCGGGGTTCCAAGAGACCCAGTACTTC.

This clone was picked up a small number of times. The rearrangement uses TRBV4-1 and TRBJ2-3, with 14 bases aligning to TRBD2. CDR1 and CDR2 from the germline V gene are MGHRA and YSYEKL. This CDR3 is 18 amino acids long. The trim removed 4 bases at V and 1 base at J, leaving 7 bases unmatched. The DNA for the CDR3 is TGCGCCAGCAGCCGACGACTAGCGGGGGGGCGGGGCACAGATACGCAGTATTTT. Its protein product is CASSRRLAGGRGTDTQYF.

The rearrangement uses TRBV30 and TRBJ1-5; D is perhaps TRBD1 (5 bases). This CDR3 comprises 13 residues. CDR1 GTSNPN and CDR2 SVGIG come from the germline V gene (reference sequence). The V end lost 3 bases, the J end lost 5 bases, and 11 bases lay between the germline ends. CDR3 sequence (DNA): TGTGCCTGGAGCGTTGCGGGGGATCAGCCCCAGCATTTT. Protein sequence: CAWSVAGDQPQHF.

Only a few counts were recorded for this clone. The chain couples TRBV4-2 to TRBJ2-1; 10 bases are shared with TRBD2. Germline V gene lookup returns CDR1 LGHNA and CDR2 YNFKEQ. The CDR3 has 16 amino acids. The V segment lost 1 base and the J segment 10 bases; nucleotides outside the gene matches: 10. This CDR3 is CASSQAASGSEREQFF. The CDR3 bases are TGTGCCAGCAGCCAAGCGGCTAGCGGGAGTGAGAGGGAGCAGTTCTTC.

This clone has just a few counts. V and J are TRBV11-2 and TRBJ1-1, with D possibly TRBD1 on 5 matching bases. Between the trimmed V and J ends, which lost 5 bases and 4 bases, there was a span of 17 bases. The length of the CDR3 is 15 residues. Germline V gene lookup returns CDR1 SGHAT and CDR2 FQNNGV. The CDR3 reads CASSQGDSGGTEAFF. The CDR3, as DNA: TGTGCCAGCAGCCAAGGTGATTCGGGGGGCACTGAAGCTTTCTTT. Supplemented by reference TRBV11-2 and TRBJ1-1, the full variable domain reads EAGVAQSPRYKIIEKRQSVAFWCNPISGHATLYWYQQILGQGPKLLIQFQNNGVVDDSQLPKDRFSAERLKGVDSTLKIQPAKLEDSAVYLCASSQGDSGGTEAFFGQGTRLTVV.

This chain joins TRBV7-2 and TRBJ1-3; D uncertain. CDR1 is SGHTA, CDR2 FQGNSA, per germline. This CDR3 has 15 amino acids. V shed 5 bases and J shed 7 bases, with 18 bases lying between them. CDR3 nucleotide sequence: TGTGCCAGCAGCGATAAGAGGGCCACTCGGAACACCATATATTTT. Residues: CASSDKRATRNTIYF.

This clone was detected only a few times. DNA of the CDR3: TGTGCCAGCACTGAGGGAACTGAAGCTTTCTTT. Encoded protein: CASTEGTEAFF. The chain is built from TRBV6-5 and TRBJ1-1; D is uncertain. Germline CDR1 is MNHEY and CDR2 is SVGAGI. The CDR3 length is 11 residues. Trimming stripped 7 bases from V and 5 bases from J, with 8 bases between.

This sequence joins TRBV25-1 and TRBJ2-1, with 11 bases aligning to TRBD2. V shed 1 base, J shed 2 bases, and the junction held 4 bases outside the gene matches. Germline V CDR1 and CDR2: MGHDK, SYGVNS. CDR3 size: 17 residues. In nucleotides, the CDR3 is TGTGCCAGCAGTGAATTTAGCGGGAGGGCCGCCTACAATGAGCAGTTCTTC. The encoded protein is CASSEFSGRAAYNEQFF.

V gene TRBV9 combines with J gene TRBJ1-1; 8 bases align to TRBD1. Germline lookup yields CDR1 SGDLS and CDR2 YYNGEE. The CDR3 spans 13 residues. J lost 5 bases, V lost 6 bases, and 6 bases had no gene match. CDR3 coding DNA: TGTGCCAGCACTTCAGGGGGCGAAACTGAAGCTTTCTTT. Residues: CASTSGGETEAFF.

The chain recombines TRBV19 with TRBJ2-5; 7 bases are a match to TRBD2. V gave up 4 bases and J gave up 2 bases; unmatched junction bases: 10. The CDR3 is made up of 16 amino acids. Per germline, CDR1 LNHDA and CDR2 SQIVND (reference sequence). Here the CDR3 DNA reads TGTGCCAGTAGTAAGCGGGGTCGGGGTGGGCAAGAGACCCAGTACTTC. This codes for CASSKRGRGGQETQYF. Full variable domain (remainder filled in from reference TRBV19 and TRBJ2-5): DGGITQSPKYLFRKEGQNVTLSCEQNLNHDAMYWYRQDPGQGLRLIYYSQIVNDFQKGDIAEGYSVSREKKESFPLTVTSAQKNPTAFYLCASSKRGRGGQETQYFGPGTRLLVL.

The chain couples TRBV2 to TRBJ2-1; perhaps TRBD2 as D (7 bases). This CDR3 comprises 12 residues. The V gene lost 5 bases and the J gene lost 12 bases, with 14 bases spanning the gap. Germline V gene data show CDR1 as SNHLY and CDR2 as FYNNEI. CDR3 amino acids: CASSTGGRGQFF. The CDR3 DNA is TGTGCCAGCAGTACCGGGGGGCGAGGGCAGTTCTTC.

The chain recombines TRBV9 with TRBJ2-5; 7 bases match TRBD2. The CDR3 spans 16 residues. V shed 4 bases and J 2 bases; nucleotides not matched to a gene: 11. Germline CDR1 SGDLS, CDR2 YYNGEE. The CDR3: CASSRGGASRQETQYF. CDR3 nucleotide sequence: TGTGCCAGCAGCCGGGGAGGGGCCTCTCGACAAGAGACCCAGTACTTC.

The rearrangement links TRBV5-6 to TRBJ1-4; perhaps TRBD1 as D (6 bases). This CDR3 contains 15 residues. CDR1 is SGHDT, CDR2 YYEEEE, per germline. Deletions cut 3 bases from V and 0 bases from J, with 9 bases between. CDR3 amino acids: CASSSGGSTNEKLFF. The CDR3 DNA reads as TGTGCCAGCAGCTCGGGGGGCTCAACTAATGAAAAACTGTTTTTT.